These 20 T cell receptor beta chains share one sample of origin, sequenced in a study of STAT5B mutations in CD4+ large granular lymphocyte leukemia. Only in-frame clones appear in the TCRdb table, and some are missing; sequencing was by immunoSEQ multiplex PCR. Of approximately 30,000 clones in the sample, approximately 91% are singletons; the top ten hold around 0.41%. Sample: CD4+ T cells from blood buffy coats. All receptors come from a human donor in good health.

This chain links TRBV28 with TRBJ2-6; D possibly corresponds to TRBD2 (6 bases). V was trimmed by 5 bases and J by 2 bases, leaving 16 bases between them. This CDR3 is built from 17 residues. In germline, CDR1 is MDHEN, CDR2 SYDVKM. The CDR3 sequence is CASSNTWEAPGANVLTF. CDR3 sequence (DNA): TGTGCCAGCAGTAATACCTGGGAGGCCCCTGGGGCCAACGTCCTGACTTTC. The full variable domain, with the rest looked up from reference TRBV28 and TRBJ2-6, is DVKVTQSSRYLVKRTGEKVFLECVQDMDHENMFWYRQDPGLGLRLIYFSYDVKMKEKGDIPEGYSVSREKKERFSLILESASTNQTSMYLCASSNTWEAPGANVLTFGAGSRLTVL.

The rearrangement uses TRBV7-6 and TRBJ2-7; 14 bases line up with TRBD2. Trimming at V came to 0 bases and at J to 5 bases, leaving 6 bases not matched to a gene. CDR1 is SGHVS, CDR2 FNYEAQ, per germline. The CDR3 consists of 17 residues. The CDR3 region has the DNA TGTGCCAGCAGCTTAGCGACTAGCGGGAGGGCCGGCGACGAGCAGTACTTC. It yields the protein CASSLATSGRAGDEQYF.

The chain has TRBV27 and TRBJ1-1, with 7 positions matching TRBD1. The CDR3 length is 14 residues. The J segment lost 7 bases and the V segment lost 0 bases, leaving 5 bases of the junction unmatched. Germline V gives CDR1 MNHEY, CDR2 SMNVEV (reference sequence). The CDR3 DNA sequence: TGTGCCAGCAGTTTATCCAGGGGGACGATTGAAGCTTTCTTT. The encoded protein is CASSLSRGTIEAFF.

This clone was counted a few times. V and J are TRBV2 and TRBJ1-5; 10 bases line up with TRBD1. Germline lookup yields CDR1 SNHLY and CDR2 FYNNEI. The CDR3 sequence is 15 residues long. V was clipped by 10 bases and J by 3 bases; unmatched bases: 9. The CDR3 spells CAISGGQGLNQPQHF. The CDR3 DNA is TGTGCCATTTCTGGGGGACAGGGGCTCAATCAGCCCCAGCATTTT.

This clone has only one observation. The CDR3 DNA reads as TGCGCCAGCAGCTTGAACGCGGGGGGCGCAAGTTACAATGAGCAGTTCTTC. Its protein is CASSLNAGGASYNEQFF. The V and J genes are TRBV5-1 and TRBJ2-1; 8 bases map to TRBD2. With 1 base clipped from V and 4 bases from J, the junction kept 10 bases outside the gene matches. Germline lookup yields CDR1 SGHRS and CDR2 YFSETQ. The CDR3 runs 17 residues.

The V and J genes are TRBV19 and TRBJ1-1; weak D call: TRBD1 (6 bases). The germline gives CDR1 LNHDA, CDR2 SQIVND (reference sequence). There are 13 residues in the CDR3. With 3 bases removed from V and 4 bases from J, the gap between germline ends came to 9 bases. CDR3 coding DNA: TGTGCCAGTAGTATCAACAGGGCCACTGAAGCTTTCTTT. It encodes CASSINRATEAFF.

This chain links TRBV19 with TRBJ1-2, with 8 bases that match TRBD1. Germline-derived CDR1 and CDR2 are LNHDA and SQIVND (reference sequence). This CDR3 is built from 12 residues. V trimming: 7 bases; J trimming: 8 bases; junction bases outside the gene matches: 6. The CDR3 region is CASTRDRFGYTF. In DNA, the CDR3 is TGTGCCAGTACCCGGGACAGGTTCGGCTACACCTTC.

J is TRBJ2-7 and V is TRBV18, with a weak D call TRBD1 (5 bases). Germline CDR1 reads KGHSH; CDR2 reads LQKENI. The CDR3 consists of 15 residues. V lost 3 bases to trimming and J lost 3 bases, with 15 bases between them. CDR3 protein: CASSPQTTANYEQYF. The CDR3 coding sequence is TGTGCCAGCTCACCCCAAACGACAGCCAACTACGAGCAGTACTTC.

This rearrangement joins TRBV18 to TRBJ2-1, with a weak D call TRBD1 (5 bases). Germline V lookup: CDR1 KGHSH, CDR2 LQKENI. The V and J ends lost 3 bases and 4 bases respectively, with 13 bases between them. The CDR3 has 15 amino acids. The CDR3 bases are TGTGCCAGCTCACCCCGTCAGGGCGGATACAATGAGCAGTTCTTC. Residues: CASSPRQGGYNEQFF. The full variable domain, in which reference TRBV18 and TRBJ2-1 provide the parts outside the CDR3, is NAGVMQNPRHLVRRRGQEARLRCSPMKGHSHVYWYRQLPEEGLKFMVYLQKENIIDESGMPKERFSAEFPKEGPSILRIQQVVRGDSAAYFCASSPRQGGYNEQFFGPGTRLTVL.

The V gene is TRBV4-2, the J gene TRBJ2-1; 12 nucleotides agree with TRBD2. V lost 0 bases to trimming and J lost 4 bases; unmatched junction nucleotides: 4. This CDR3 contains 17 residues. Germline-derived CDR1 and CDR2 are LGHNA and YNFKEQ. CDR3 in amino acids: CASSQDMTSGGYNEQFF. CDR3 coding DNA: TGTGCCAGCAGCCAAGATATGACTAGCGGGGGATACAATGAGCAGTTCTTC.

The rearrangement joins TRBV6-5 to TRBJ2-3, with 10 bases matching TRBD2. V lost 0 bases, J lost 3 bases, and 3 bases stayed unmatched. The CDR3 loop spans 16 amino acids. CDR1 and CDR2 from the germline V gene are MNHEY and SVGAGI. The CDR3 bases are TGTGCCAGCAGTTACTCGGGGACTAGCGTAACAGATACGCAGTATTTT. It specifies CASSYSGTSVTDTQYF.

V is TRBV7-2 and J is TRBJ2-3; 14 positions match TRBD2. CDR1 is SGHTA, CDR2 FQGNSA, per germline. Trimming at V came to 5 bases and at J to 4 bases, leaving 11 bases not matched to a gene. The CDR3 extends over 18 amino acids. The CDR3 spells CASSVSGTSGRNPDTQYF. In nucleotides, the CDR3 is TGTGCCAGCAGCGTATCCGGGACTAGCGGGAGAAACCCAGATACGCAGTATTTT.

This clone was seen a few times. The chain has TRBV11-2 and TRBJ2-7; D possibly corresponds to TRBD2 (6 bases). Between the trimmed V and J ends, which lost 6 bases and 2 bases, there was a span of 17 bases. CDR3 length equals 15 residues. Per germline, CDR1 SGHAT and CDR2 FQNNGV. CDR3 protein: CASSLTAGNTYEQYF. Here the CDR3 DNA reads TGTGCCAGCAGTTTAACTGCGGGGAACACCTACGAGCAGTACTTC.

V gene TRBV7-8 combines with J gene TRBJ1-3; D remains unclear. This CDR3 contains 15 residues. CDR1 SGHVS and CDR2 FQNEAQ come from the germline V gene. V was clipped by 2 bases and J by 0 bases, with 8 bases between them. This CDR3 reads CASSLYAGSGNTIYF. The DNA for the CDR3 is TGTGCCAGCAGCTTATATGCAGGCTCTGGAAACACCATATATTTT.

This clone was observed a few times. The genes are TRBV5-1 and TRBJ2-2; D unclear. CDR3 size: 12 residues. Germline V gene lookup returns CDR1 SGHRS and CDR2 YFSETQ. Between the trimmed V and J ends, which lost 0 bases and 4 bases, there was a span of 1 base. The CDR3 loop is CASSLATGELFF. CDR3 bases: TGCGCCAGCAGCTTGGCCACCGGGGAGCTGTTTTTT. Combining the CDR3 with reference TRBV5-1 and TRBJ2-2 gives the whole variable domain KAGVTQTPRYLIKTRGQQVTLSCSPISGHRSVSWYQQTPGQGLQFLFEYFSETQRNKGNFPGRFSGRQFSNSRSEMNVSTLELGDSALYLCASSLATGELFFGEGSRLTVL.

This clone came up a few times. The genes are TRBV27 and TRBJ2-7, with TRBD2 matching 10 bases. J was trimmed by 5 bases and V by 5 bases; bases with no gene match: 9. Germline assignment: CDR1 MNHEY and CDR2 SMNVEV (reference sequence). This CDR3 spans 15 amino acids. In DNA form, the CDR3 reads TGTGCCAGCAGTCCATTAGCGGGAGGTCCTAACGAGCAGTACTTC. This translates into CASSPLAGGPNEQYF.

This chain uses TRBV28 with TRBJ1-1; TRBD1 is a possible D gene (6 bases). Germline-derived CDR1 and CDR2 are MDHEN and SYDVKM. CDR3 length: 15 residues. Trimming stripped 6 bases from V and 1 base from J, with 15 bases between. As DNA, the CDR3 is TGTGCCAGCAGCGACCCGGGACATTGGAACACTGAAGCTTTCTTT. Protein: CASSDPGHWNTEAFF.

V is TRBV7-9 and J is TRBJ2-3, with 7 bases lining up with TRBD2. CDR1 is SEHNR, CDR2 FQNEAQ, per germline (reference sequence). V lost 0 bases to trimming and J lost 0 bases; unmatched junction nucleotides: 9. This CDR3 spans 18 amino acids. The CDR3 coding sequence is TGTGCCAGCAGCTTAGCGGGTTTGCGGGGGACTAGCACAGATACGCAGTATTTT. Its translation is CASSLAGLRGTSTDTQYF.

The J gene is TRBJ2-1, the V gene TRBV5-1; TRBD2 matches 9 bases. Germline CDR1 reads SGHRS; CDR2 reads YFSETQ. V shed 4 bases and J 9 bases; nucleotides not matched to a gene: 14. This CDR3 region has 16 residues. CDR3: CASSPPSGITFFEQFF. In DNA, the CDR3 is TGCGCCAGCAGCCCCCCTAGCGGGATCACCTTTTTTGAGCAGTTCTTC.

The chain links TRBV5-1 to TRBJ2-5, with 10 bases matching TRBD2. The CDR3 sequence is 15 residues long. The germline V gene has CDR1 SGHRS and CDR2 YFSETQ. Germline trimming cut 0 bases from V and 1 base from J; bases unmatched to any gene: 0. The CDR3 DNA follows: TGCGCCAGCAGCTTGGCTAGCGGGAGCCAAGAGACCCAGTACTTC. As protein: CASSLASGSQETQYF.